The 2 T cell receptor beta chains reported below all come from one sample, sequenced in a study of blood T cell repertoires in COVID-19. Clones were sequenced by immunoSEQ multiplex PCR, and TCRdb holds only the in-frame ones, with some missing. The sample has around 400,000 clones, around four fifths seen once. Sequenced material: PBMCs or T cells enriched from blood (not recorded which). The receptor set was obtained from a woman aged 45-65 years who had recovered from COVID-19.

This chain uses TRBV4-3 with TRBJ1-2; D is uncertain. The CDR3 spans 16 residues. The V end was cut by 0 bases, the J end by 0 bases, with 11 bases between. Germline CDR1 reads LGHNA; CDR2 reads YSLEER. The CDR3 reads CASSQEAVPTNYGYTF. DNA for the CDR3: TGCGCCAGCAGCCAAGAGGCTGTACCAACTAACTATGGCTACACCTTC.

The chain joins TRBV3-1 (or the pseudogene TRBV3-2) to TRBJ1-1; maybe TRBD1 (5 bases). Trimming stripped 4 bases from V and 5 bases from J, with 20 bases between. Germline V gene lookup returns CDR1 LGHDT and CDR2 YNNKEL (reference sequence). The CDR3 runs 16 residues. The chain's CDR3 is CASSPAQAGGRTEAFF. The CDR3 DNA sequence: TGTGCCAGCAGCCCAGCACAGGCCGGGGGTCGGACTGAAGCTTTCTTT.